This TCR beta chain was identified during a study of control samples from healthy donors and cancer patients. The CDR3 consists of 15 residues. Losses at the gene ends were 4 bases for V and 4 bases for J; bases not matched to a gene: 7. Germline lookup yields CDR1 SGDLS and CDR2 YYNGEE. Measured with immunoSEQ multiplex PCR; TCRdb has only the in-frame clones, and not every one. This table has about 140,000 clones, 85% to 90% appearing once. The chain has TRBV9 and TRBJ2-1; 8 bases agree with TRBD2. The sample comprised blood. This clonotype was obtained from a man aged 18 to 30 in good health. The CDR3 spells CASSPPGGDYNEQFF. The CDR3 coding sequence is TGTGCCAGCAGCCCCCCGGGGGGGGATTACAATGAGCAGTTCTTC.